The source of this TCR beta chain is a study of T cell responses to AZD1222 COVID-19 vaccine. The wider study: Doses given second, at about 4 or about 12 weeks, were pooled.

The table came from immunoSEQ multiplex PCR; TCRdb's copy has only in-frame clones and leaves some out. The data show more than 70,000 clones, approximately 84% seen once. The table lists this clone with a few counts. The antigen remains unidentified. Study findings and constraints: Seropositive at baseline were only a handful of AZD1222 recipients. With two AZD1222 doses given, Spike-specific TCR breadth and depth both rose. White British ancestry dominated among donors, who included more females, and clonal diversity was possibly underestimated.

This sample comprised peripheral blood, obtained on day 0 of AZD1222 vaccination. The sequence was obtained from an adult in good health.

This chain's CDR3 is CASSEWSTGELFF. The CDR3 nucleotides read TGTGCCAGCAGTGAATGGTCCACCGGGGAGCTGTTTTTT. The chain carries TRBV2 and TRBJ2-2; no reliable D call. Germline V lookup: CDR1 SNHLY, CDR2 FYNNEI. The CDR3 has 13 amino acids. Between the trimmed V and J ends, which lost 2 bases and 4 bases, there was a span of 5 bases.